This record looks at one T cell receptor (beta chain) sequence and its context. The sample comes from a study of cytomegalovirus exposure and HLA in healthy donors. Looking at the study overall: Earlier, 150 million to 200 million T cells were analyzed, and 90 million to 140 million unique TCR beta sequences were found among them.

PCR was performed using 60 Vbeta and 13 Jbeta primers. This table comes from immunoSEQ multiplex PCR, and its TCRdb copy is limited to in-frame clones, with some not included. This sample's table reports under 150,000 clones. Germline V gene data show CDR1 as SGHVS and CDR2 as FNYEAQ. The CDR3 has 16 amino acids. With V trimmed by 5 bases and J by 4 bases, 6 bases remained unmatched. Sequencing was done on a sample of PBMCs. The receptor was isolated from an older woman in good health and CMV-seronegative. This chain connects TRBV7-6 to TRBJ2-2, with 11 nucleotides matching TRBD2. DNA of the CDR3: TGTGCCAGCAGCACCCCTAGCGGGGGGTTCACCGGGGAGCTGTTTTTT. It encodes CASSTPSGGFTGELFF.